This T cell receptor beta chain comes out of a study of cytomegalovirus exposure and HLA in healthy donors (dated 2017 in TCRdb). For the wider study: An earlier analysis of 587 of the donors reported about 280 Gb of sequence data and 95 million to 140 million unique TCR beta sequences obtained from about 200 million T cells. Roughly 300 gigabases of sequencing data and 91 million or so unique TCR sequences made up an early release that covered roughly 670 HLA-typed donors. Of the roughly 430 genotyped donors, over 70% fell in the genetic ancestry cluster associated with self-reported Caucasian donors. The study aimed to test whether signatures of past pathogen exposure could be identified by cataloging public T cell receptors. Using immunosequencing, the study profiled T cell repertoires from around 670 subjects and related those repertoires to cytomegalovirus serostatus. Besides the first cohort of 550 to 750 subjects, a separate validation cohort made up of roughly 130 different subjects was used. The study combined high-throughput TCR immunosequencing, statistical association of individual TCRs with disease status, and machine learning to predict cytomegalovirus infection status. To study patterns of TCR occurrence, a later analysis re-analyzed previously published TCR beta repertoires from 600 to 750 donors and added high-resolution HLA genotyping. The later analysis used no new phenotypic data to find candidate immune exposures, relying instead on TCR beta sequences and their occurrence across donors. To decide whether each TCR beta V gene segment behaved as functional or pseudogenic, an earlier analysis of some 540 of the donors relied on high-throughput TCR beta sequencing. Alongside the repertoire data, information on donor age, sex, ethnicity and CMV serostatus was compiled. A later genetic analysis used genome-wide SNP genotypes for about 60% of the roughly 700 donors, treating that subset as a discovery cohort. Every repertoire in the discovery cohort had been generated on one and the same sequencing platform. HLA typing covered class I and class II loci at four-digit resolution. The number of donors typed differed by locus, with about 629-630 for A, B, C, DRB1 and DQB1, around 500 for DQA1, 600 to 610 for DPA1, and some 450 for DPB1. A handful of DR-DQ haplotypes were handled as single units for association and clustering because linkage in the cohort was strong. Among under 450 genotyped donors of the cohort, an average of approximately 230,000 unique TCR beta nucleotide sequences were sequenced per donor, approximately 20% of them non-productive.

CDR1 is given as SGHNT and CDR2 as YYREEE, both from the germline V gene (reference sequence). Germline trimming: 9 bases from V, 2 bases from J; junction bases outside gene matches: 4. Reading from cysteine to phenylalanine, the CDR3 counts 12 amino acids. Left in the record is the CDR3 DNA by itself, 36 bases read in frame from the first base. This clone has only a few counts. The clone's antigen remains unknown. Base qualities are not recorded, but no much larger clone differs from it by a single base. The full study reports these points: Specific HLA alleles were associated with roughly 17,000 TCR beta sequences at a false discovery rate of 0.05 in a later analysis. Broadly in line with IMGT annotations, most TCR beta V segments showed up in productive rearrangements about 87% or about 30% of the time in an earlier analysis of approximately 600 of the donors. The classifier was reported to diagnose cytomegalovirus status with high specificity and sensitivity in both the original and validation cohorts. The authors suggested that the approach could potentially be generalized to other disease states and immunological phenotypes. A later analysis found that HLA-associated TCR beta chains were more clonally expanded and had lower generation probabilities than equally common non-associated chains. A cluster of highly shared sequence variants was judged likely to represent a technical artifact of the sequencing pipeline. A further reported finding was that TCR beta sequences accurately predicted the HLA-A and HLA-B alleles for most subjects in the first cohort. Because counts were too low, 15 to 20 rarely observed V segments, including chromosome 9 orphons, were excluded from the earlier analysis of fewer than 650 of the donors. In a later analysis, TCR association rates were found to vary across HLA loci, with the most associated TCRs seen for DRB1 alleles and the fewest for HLA-C alleles. The only immune exposure information available for the cohort was CMV serostatus. An association between a missense DCLRE1C variant and V-gene and J-gene trimming of TCR beta chains was found in a later genetic analysis and replicated in an independent cohort. Strong co-occurrence of HLA alleles, especially DR and DQ, made assigning TCR associations to individual alleles difficult. This cohort had only TCR beta chains sequenced, and the lack of alpha or paired-chain data limited which features could be detected. Across donors, most TCR sequences were observed very rarely, whereas some public TCRs were present in many individuals. Because the 87-base-pair reads could not distinguish some IMGT-functional V segments, including TRBV6-2 and TRBV6-3, those segments were excluded. Compared with the approximately 670-donor mean, donors in an Asian-associated ancestry cluster had fewer N-insertions in productive TCRs, according to a later genetic analysis. Correlated functional status among segregating V segments might be attributable to linkage disequilibrium, but an unknown experimental factor could not be ruled out. HLA typing was unavailable for some donors at each locus, so association tests used only the typed subset. Most CMV-associated TCR beta chains appeared to be HLA-restricted in a later analysis, and the HLA associations seemed to be driven largely by CMV exposure. The study listed 150 to 200 TCR beta chains as associated with cytomegalovirus. In vitro tests confirmed that three of the cytomegalovirus-associated TCR beta chains recognize cytomegalovirus antigens. A later analysis reported that several top co-occurrence clusters appeared linked to parvovirus B19, influenza, CMV and Epstein-Barr virus. Sequencing depth was assumed to be roughly uniform across donors in the presence/absence analyses, though that assumption may not hold.

The library was generated by the immunoSEQ multiplex PCR assay. For the multiplex PCR, a mixture combining 60 forward primers for TCR Vbeta segments and 13 reverse primers for TCR Jbeta segments was used. A multiplex PCR assay on genomic DNA amplified the CDR3 region of rearranged TCR beta genes. On the Illumina HiSeq System, the amplified TCR beta libraries were sequenced as 87-base-pair reads. For the original study's pipeline: A later analysis counted tens of millions of unique TCR beta chains across the 700 or so repertoires, and 9 million to 14 million of these chains were shared by at least two donors. Raw reads were error-corrected and collapsed into unique sequences by a nearest-neighbor algorithm in which closely related sequences were merged to remove PCR and sequencing errors. To assign V, D and J gene segments, CDR3 sequences were aligned to IMGT reference sequences. Each retained sequence needed at least a six-nucleotide match to both a V gene segment and a J gene segment. A rearrangement counted as productive if the CDR3 had no stop codons and remained in frame with V and J, and every other rearrangement counted as non-productive. Following IMGT convention, CDR3 was defined as the stretch from the second conserved V-encoded cysteine up to the conserved J-encoded phenylalanine. The earlier analysis of 587 of the donors excluded sequences that lacked an unambiguous match to a single V gene segment. In an earlier analysis of a few hundred of the donors, a V segment was called functional when productive rearrangements were above 56.7%, and segregating when the standard deviation between donors exceeded 5%. A statistical classification framework was built to diagnose cytomegalovirus status from the catalog of TCR beta chain sequences. A later analysis assigned V and J genes by comparing TCR nucleotide sequences with IMGT/GENE-DB human TR gene sequences. Using the TCRdist pipeline, a later analysis assigned CDR3 sequences along with most-parsimonious VDJ recombination scenarios. In a later analysis, each TCR beta chain was defined by its CDR3 amino acid sequence together with its V-gene family, and reads lacking a unique V-gene family were excluded. To address suspected cross-contamination and a sequencing artifact, a later analysis removed 592 highly shared, low-generation-probability nucleotide sequences. A later analysis calculated a clonal expansion index for each public chain from normalized within-repertoire ranks of inferred template counts. Generation probabilities in a later analysis came from a VDJ recombination model fitted to out-of-frame rearrangements, and those results were checked against IGoR. In a later analysis, hypergeometric tests were used to score TCR-TCR, TCR-HLA and TCR-CMV co-occurrence, with a repertoire-size bias correction applied to TCR pairs. A later analysis estimated false discovery rates by permuting HLA or CMV assignments 20 times. In a later analysis, co-occurring TCRs were grouped using DBSCAN, with TCRdist sequence similarity added in when clustering inside HLA-allele-positive subsets. Co-occurrence clustering excluded repertoires with fewer than 30,000 or more than 120,000 public chains, plus five with anomalous nucleotide sharing. This immuneACCESS table, as held by TCRdb, lists in-frame sequences with V and J called but not all clones. Of the missing ones, under half trace to an unresolved V gene in checked studies; the others have no known cause. V and J calls and clone size come straight from that table; D and trimming were deduced from the DNA. The sample profile shows about 100,000 clones; over 9.5% of them were found once. Approximately 6.1% of the sample is held by the ten biggest clonotypes.

In total, around 600 healthy bone marrow donors made up the cohort. All cohort members were sampled while nominally healthy, although unrecorded immune exposures were likely present. The donor tested CMV seropositive, placing the donor among the 310 or so seropositive members of the cohort. A peripheral blood sample was collected from each donor, and TCR beta sequencing was performed on peripheral blood mononuclear cells. The Qiagen DNeasy Blood Extraction Kit was used to extract genomic DNA from the blood cell samples. The chain links TRBV5-4 with TRBJ2-7; 8 central nucleotides agree with TRBD2. This clonotype was obtained from a man aged 40-49 years in good health and CMV-seropositive. Sequenced sample: PBMCs. The bases read TGTGCCACGGGGCGGGAGGCCTACGAGCAGTACTTC. This is translated as CATGREAYEQYF.